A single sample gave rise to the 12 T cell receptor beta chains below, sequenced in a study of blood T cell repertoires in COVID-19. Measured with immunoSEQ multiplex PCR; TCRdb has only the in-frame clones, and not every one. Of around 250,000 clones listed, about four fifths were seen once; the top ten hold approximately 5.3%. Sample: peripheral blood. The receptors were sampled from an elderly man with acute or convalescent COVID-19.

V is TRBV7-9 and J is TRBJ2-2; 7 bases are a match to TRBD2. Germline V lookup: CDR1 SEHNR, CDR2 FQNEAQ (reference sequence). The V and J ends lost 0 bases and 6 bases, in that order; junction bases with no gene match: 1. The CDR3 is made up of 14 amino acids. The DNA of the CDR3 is TGTGCCAGCAGCTTAGCGGGAGGGTCCGGGGAGCTGTTTTTT. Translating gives CASSLAGGSGELFF.

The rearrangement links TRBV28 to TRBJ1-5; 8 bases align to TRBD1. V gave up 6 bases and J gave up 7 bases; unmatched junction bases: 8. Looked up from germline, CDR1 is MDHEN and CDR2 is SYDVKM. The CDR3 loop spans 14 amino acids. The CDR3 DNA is TGTGCCAGCAGGTCAAACAGGGGGAGCCAGCCCCAGCATTTT. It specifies CASRSNRGSQPQHF.

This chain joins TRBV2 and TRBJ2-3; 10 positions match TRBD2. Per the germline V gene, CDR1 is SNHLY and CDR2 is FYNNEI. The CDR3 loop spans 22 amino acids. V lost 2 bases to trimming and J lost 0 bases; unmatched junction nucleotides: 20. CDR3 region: CASSESDSSGGPIPSSTDTQYF. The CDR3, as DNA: TGTGCCAGCAGTGAATCAGACTCTAGCGGGGGTCCGATACCTTCTAGCACAGATACGCAGTATTTT.

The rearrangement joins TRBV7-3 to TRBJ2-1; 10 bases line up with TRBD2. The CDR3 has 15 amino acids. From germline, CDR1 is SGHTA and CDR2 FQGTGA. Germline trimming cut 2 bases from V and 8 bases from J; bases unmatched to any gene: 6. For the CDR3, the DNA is TGTGCCAGCAGCTTAGAGCGGGAGGGTGCTTATGAGCAGTTCTTC. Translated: CASSLEREGAYEQFF.

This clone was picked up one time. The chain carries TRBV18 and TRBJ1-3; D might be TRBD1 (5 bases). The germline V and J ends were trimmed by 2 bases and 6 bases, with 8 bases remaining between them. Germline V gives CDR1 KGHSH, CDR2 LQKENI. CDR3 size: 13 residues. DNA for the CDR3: TGTGCCAGCTCACCAGGGGCCGAAAACACCATATATTTT. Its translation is CASSPGAENTIYF.

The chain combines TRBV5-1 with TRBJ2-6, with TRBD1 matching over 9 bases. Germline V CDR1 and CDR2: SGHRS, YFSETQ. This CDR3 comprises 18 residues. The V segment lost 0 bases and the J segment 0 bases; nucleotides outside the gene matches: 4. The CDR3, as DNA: TGCGCCAGCAGCTTGGGACAGGGGGGTCTCTCTGGGGCCAACGTCCTGACTTTC. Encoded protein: CASSLGQGGLSGANVLTF.

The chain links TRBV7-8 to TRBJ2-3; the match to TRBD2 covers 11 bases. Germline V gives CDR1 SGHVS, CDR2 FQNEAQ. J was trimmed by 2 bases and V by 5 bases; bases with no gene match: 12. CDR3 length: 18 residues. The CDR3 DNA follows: TGTGCCAGCAGCGCCCTAGTGGGGACTAGCGGATACACAGATACGCAGTATTTT. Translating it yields CASSALVGTSGYTDTQYF. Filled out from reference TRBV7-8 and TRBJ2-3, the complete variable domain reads GAGVSQSPRYKVAKRGQDVALRCDPISGHVSLFWYQQALGQGPEFLTYFQNEAQLDKSGLPSDRFFAERPEGSVSTLKIQRTQQEDSAVYLCASSALVGTSGYTDTQYFGPGTRLTVL.

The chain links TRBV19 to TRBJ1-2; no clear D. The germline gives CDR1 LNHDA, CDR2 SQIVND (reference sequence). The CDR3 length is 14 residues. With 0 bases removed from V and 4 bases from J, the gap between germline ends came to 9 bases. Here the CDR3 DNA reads TGTGCCAGTAGTATAGACCCGTCCCTCTATGGCTACACCTTC. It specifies CASSIDPSLYGYTF.

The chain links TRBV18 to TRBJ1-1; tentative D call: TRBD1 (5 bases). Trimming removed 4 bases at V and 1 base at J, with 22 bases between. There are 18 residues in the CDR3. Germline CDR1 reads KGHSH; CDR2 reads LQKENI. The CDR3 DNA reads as TGTGCCAGCTCACGGGGCTTAGGGTCCTCCGGCGGGAACACTGAAGCTTTCTTT. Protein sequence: CASSRGLGSSGGNTEAFF.

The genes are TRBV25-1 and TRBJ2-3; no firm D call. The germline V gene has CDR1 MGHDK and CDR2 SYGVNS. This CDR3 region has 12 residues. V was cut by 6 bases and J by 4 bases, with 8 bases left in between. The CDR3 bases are TGTGCCAGCAGAGAGTCCGCAGATACGCAGTATTTT. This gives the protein CASRESADTQYF.

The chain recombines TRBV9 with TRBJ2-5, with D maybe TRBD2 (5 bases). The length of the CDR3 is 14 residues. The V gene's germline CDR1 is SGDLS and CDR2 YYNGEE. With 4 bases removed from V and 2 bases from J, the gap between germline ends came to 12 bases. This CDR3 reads CASSPGLGQETQYF. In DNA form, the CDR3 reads TGTGCCAGCAGCCCCGGACTGGGACAAGAGACCCAGTACTTC. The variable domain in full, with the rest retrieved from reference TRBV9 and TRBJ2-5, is DSGVTQTPKHLITATGQRVTLRCSPRSGDLSVYWYQQSLDQGLQFLIQYYNGEERAKGNILERFSAQQFPDLHSELNLSSLELGDSALYFCASSPGLGQETQYFGPGTRLLVL.

The CDR3 sequence is CASTKTRQPQHF. The CDR3 region has the DNA TGTGCCAGTACTAAAACCAGGCAGCCCCAGCATTTT. The chain combines TRBV19 with TRBJ1-5; the D is unclear. Germline CDR1 is LNHDA and CDR2 is SQIVND (reference sequence). This CDR3 is built from 12 residues. V shed 7 bases and J shed 7 bases, with 11 bases lying between them.